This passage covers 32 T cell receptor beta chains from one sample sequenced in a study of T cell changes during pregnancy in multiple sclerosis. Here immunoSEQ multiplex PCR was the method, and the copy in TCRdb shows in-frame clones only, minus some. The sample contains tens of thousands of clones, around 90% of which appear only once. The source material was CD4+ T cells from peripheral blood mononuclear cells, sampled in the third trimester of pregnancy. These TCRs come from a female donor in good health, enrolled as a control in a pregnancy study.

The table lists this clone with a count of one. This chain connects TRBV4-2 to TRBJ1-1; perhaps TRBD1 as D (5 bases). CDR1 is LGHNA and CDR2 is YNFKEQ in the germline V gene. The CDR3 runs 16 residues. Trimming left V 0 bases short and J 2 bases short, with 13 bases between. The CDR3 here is CASSQDKVRGNTEAFF. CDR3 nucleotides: TGTGCCAGCAGCCAAGATAAAGTTAGGGGTAACACTGAAGCTTTCTTT.

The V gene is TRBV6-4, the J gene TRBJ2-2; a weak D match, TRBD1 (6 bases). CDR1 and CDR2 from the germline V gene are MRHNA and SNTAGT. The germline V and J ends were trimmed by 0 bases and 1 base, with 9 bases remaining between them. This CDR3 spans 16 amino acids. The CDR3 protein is CASSDSPGQNTGELFF. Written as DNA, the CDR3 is TGTGCCAGCAGTGACTCACCGGGACAGAACACCGGGGAGCTGTTTTTT.

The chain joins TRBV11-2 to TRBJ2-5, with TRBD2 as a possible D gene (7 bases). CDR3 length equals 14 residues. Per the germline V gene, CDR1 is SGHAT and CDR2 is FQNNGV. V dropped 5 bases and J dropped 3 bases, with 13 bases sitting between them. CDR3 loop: CASSRGGLKETQYF. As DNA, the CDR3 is TGTGCCAGCAGCAGGGGGGGTCTAAAAGAGACCCAGTACTTC.

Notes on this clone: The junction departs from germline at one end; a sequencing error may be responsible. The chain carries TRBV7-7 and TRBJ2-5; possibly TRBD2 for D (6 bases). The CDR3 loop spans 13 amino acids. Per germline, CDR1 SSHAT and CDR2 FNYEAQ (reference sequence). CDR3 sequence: CASSPTGVETQYF. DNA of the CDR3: TGTGCTAGCAGCCCGACGGGGGTAGAGACCCAGTACTTC.

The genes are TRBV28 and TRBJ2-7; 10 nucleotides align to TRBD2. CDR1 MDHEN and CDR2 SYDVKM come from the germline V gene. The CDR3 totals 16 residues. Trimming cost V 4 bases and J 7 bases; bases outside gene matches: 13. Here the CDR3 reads CASSSLLGAGGLEQYF. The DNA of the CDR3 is TGTGCCAGCAGTTCCCTCCTTGGAGCGGGAGGGTTAGAGCAGTACTTC.

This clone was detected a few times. CDR3 region: CSATEETQYF. The CDR3 nucleotides read TGCAGTGCAACTGAAGAGACCCAGTACTTC. The genes are TRBV20-1 and TRBJ2-5, with unresolved D. CDR1 and CDR2 from the germline V gene are DFQATT and SNEGSKA (reference sequence). The CDR3 is made up of 10 amino acids. Trimming shortened V by 6 bases and J by 3 bases, and 5 bases separated the two germline ends.

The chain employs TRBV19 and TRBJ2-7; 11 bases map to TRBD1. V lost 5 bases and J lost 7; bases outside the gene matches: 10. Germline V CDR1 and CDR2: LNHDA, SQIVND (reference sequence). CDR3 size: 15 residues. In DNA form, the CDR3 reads TGTGCCAGTAGTCACTCTGGACAGGGGGCGAGGGAGCAGTACTTC. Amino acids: CASSHSGQGAREQYF.

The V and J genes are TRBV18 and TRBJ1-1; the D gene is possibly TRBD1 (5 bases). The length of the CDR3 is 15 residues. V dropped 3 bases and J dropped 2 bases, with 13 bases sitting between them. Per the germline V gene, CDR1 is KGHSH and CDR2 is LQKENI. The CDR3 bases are TGTGCCAGCTCACCCCGACAGTCAGCAAACACTGAAGCTTTCTTT. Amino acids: CASSPRQSANTEAFF. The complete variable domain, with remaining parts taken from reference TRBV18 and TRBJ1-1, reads NAGVMQNPRHLVRRRGQEARLRCSPMKGHSHVYWYRQLPEEGLKFMVYLQKENIIDESGMPKERFSAEFPKEGPSILRIQQVVRGDSAAYFCASSPRQSANTEAFFGQGTRLTVV.

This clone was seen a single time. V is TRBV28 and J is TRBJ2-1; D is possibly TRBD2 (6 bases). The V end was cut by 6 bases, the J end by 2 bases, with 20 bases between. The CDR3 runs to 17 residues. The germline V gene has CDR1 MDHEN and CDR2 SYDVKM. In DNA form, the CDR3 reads TGTGCCAGCAGGACCTTTCTGGCGGAGGGTACCTACAATGAGCAGTTCTTC. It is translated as CASRTFLAEGTYNEQFF.

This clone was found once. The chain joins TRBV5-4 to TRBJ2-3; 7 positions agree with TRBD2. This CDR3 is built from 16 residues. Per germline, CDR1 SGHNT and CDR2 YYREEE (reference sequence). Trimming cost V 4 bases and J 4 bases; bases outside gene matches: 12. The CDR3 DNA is TGTGCCAGCAGCACCTCGGGGGGAGTGGGCTCAGATACGCAGTATTTT. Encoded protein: CASSTSGGVGSDTQYF.

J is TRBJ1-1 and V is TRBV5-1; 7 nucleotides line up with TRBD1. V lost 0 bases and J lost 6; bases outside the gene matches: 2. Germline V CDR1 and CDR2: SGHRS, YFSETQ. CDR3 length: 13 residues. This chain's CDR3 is CASSLVGQAEAFF. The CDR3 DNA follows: TGCGCCAGCAGCTTGGTCGGACAGGCTGAAGCTTTCTTT.

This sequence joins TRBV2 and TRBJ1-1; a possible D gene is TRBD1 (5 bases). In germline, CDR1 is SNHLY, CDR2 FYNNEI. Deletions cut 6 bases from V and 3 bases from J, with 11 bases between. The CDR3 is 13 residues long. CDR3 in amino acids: CASSALGDTEAFF. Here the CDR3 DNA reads TGTGCCAGCAGCGCCTTAGGGGACACTGAAGCTTTCTTT.

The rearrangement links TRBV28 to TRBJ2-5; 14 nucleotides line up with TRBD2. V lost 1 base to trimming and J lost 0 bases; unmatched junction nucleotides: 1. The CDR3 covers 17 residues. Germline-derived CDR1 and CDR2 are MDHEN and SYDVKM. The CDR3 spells CASSLSTSGGDQETQYF. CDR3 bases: TGTGCCAGCAGTTTATCGACTAGCGGGGGGGACCAAGAGACCCAGTACTTC.

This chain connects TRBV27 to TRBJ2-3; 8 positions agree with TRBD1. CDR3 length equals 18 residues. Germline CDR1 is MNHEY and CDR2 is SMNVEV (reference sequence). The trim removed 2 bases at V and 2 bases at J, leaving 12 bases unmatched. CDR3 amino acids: CASSLTGTGRLSTDTQYF. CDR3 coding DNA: TGTGCCAGCAGTTTAACCGGGACAGGCCGCCTTTCCACAGATACGCAGTATTTT.

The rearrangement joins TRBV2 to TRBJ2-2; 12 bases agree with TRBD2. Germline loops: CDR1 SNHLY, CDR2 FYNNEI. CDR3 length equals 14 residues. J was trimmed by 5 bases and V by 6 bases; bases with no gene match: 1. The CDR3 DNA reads TGTGCCAGCAGGACTAGCGGGGGAACCGGGGAGCTGTTTTTT. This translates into CASRTSGGTGELFF.

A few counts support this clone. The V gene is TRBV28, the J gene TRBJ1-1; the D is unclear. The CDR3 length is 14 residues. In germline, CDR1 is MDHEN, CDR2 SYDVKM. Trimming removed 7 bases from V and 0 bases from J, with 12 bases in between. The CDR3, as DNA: TGTGCCAGCACCCCTTGGAGTATGAACACTGAAGCTTTCTTT. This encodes CASTPWSMNTEAFF.

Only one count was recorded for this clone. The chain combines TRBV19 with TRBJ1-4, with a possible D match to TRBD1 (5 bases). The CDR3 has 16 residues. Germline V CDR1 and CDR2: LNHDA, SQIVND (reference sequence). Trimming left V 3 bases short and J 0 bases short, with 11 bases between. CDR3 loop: CASSIQGVSTNEKLFF. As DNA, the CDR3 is TGTGCCAGTAGTATCCAGGGCGTCTCAACTAATGAAAAACTGTTTTTT.

The CDR3 coding sequence is TGCGCCAGCAGACCCGGGACAGCGAACACTGAAGCTTTCTTT. It yields the protein CASRPGTANTEAFF. The chain carries TRBV10-2 and TRBJ1-1; 7 nucleotides align to TRBD1. There are 14 residues in the CDR3. Germline CDR1 reads WSHSY; CDR2 reads SAAADI. V lost 6 bases to trimming and J lost 1 base; unmatched junction nucleotides: 5.

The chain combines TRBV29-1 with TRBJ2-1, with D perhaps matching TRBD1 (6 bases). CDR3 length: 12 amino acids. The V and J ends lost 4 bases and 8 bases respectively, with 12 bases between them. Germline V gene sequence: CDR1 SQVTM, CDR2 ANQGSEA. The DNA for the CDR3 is TGCAGCGTTGGACAGGTTTCGGATGAGCAGTTCTTC. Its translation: CSVGQVSDEQFF.

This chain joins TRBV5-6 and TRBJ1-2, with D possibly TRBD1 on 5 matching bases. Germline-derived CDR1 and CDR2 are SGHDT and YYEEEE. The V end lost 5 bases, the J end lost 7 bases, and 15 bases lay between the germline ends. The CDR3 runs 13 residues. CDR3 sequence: CASRSDWRGGYTF. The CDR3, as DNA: TGTGCCAGCAGATCCGACTGGAGGGGTGGCTACACCTTC.

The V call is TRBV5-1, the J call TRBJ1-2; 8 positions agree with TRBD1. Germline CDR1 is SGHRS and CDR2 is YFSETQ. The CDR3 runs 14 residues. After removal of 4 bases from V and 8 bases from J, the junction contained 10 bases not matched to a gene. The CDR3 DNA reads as TGCGCCAGCAGCGGAATGACAGGGGAGGACGGCTACACCTTC. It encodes CASSGMTGEDGYTF.

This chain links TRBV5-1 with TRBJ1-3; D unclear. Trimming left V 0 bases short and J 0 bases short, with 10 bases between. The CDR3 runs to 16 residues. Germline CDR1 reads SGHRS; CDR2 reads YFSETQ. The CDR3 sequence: CASSLGPLDSGNTIYF. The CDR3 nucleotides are TGCGCCAGCAGCTTGGGGCCCCTCGACTCTGGAAACACCATATATTTT.

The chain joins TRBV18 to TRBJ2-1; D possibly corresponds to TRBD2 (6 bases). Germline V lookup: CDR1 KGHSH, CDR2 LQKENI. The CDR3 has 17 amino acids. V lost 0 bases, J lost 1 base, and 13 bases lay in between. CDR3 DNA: TGTGCCAGCTCACCACCCGTTGGGACTGAGTCCTACAATGAGCAGTTCTTC. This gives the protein CASSPPVGTESYNEQFF.

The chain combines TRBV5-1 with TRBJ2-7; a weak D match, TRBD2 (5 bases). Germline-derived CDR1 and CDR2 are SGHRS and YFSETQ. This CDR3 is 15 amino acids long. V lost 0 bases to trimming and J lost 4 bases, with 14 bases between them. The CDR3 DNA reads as TGCGCCAGCAGCTTGGGCCGGGAAGTGGGGTACGAGCAGTACTTC. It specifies CASSLGREVGYEQYF.

In DNA, the CDR3 is TGTGCCAGCAGCTCCCAGACAGGTTTACTCTACGAGCAGTACTTC. It is translated as CASSSQTGLLYEQYF. The V and J genes are TRBV7-2 and TRBJ2-7; D perhaps matches TRBD1 (6 bases). V was pared by 4 bases and J by 3 bases, with 16 bases between. This CDR3 has 15 amino acids. The germline CDR1 and CDR2 sequences are SGHTA and FQGNSA.

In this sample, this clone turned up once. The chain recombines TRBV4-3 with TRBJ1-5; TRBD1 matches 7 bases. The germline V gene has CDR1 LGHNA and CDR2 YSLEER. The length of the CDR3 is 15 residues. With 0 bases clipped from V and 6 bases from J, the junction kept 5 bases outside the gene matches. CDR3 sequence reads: CASSQDAGGIQPQHF. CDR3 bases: TGCGCCAGCAGCCAAGATGCAGGGGGGATTCAGCCCCAGCATTTT.

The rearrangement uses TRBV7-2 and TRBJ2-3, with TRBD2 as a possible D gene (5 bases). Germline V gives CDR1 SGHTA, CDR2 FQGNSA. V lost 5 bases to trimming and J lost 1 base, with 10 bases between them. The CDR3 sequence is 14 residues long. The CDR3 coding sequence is TGTGCCAGCAGCCCCGGACTCCGCACAGATACGCAGTATTTT. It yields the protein CASSPGLRTDTQYF.

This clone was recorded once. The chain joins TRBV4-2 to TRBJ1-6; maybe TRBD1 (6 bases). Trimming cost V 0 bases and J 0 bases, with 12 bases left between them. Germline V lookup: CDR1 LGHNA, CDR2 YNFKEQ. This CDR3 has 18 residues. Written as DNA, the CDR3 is TGTGCCAGCAGCCAAGAGTGGACAGTCAGCTCCTATAATTCACCCCTCCACTTT. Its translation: CASSQEWTVSSYNSPLHF.

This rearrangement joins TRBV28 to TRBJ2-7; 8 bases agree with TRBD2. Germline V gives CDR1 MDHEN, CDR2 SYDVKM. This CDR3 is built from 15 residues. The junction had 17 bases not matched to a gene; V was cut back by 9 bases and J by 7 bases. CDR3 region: CASLASPERGKEQYF. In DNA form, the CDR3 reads TGTGCCAGTCTAGCCTCTCCTGAGCGGGGGAAAGAGCAGTACTTC.

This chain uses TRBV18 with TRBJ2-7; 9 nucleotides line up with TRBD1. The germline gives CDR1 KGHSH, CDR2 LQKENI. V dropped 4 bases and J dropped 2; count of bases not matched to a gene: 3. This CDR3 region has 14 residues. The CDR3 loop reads CASSLGTGTYEQYF. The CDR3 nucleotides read TGTGCCAGCTCACTCGGGACAGGGACCTACGAGCAGTACTTC.

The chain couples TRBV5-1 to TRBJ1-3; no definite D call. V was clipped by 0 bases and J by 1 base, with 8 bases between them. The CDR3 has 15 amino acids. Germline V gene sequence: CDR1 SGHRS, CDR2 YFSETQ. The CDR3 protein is CASSLAGISGNTIYF. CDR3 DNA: TGCGCCAGCAGCTTGGCGGGGATTTCTGGAAACACCATATATTTT.

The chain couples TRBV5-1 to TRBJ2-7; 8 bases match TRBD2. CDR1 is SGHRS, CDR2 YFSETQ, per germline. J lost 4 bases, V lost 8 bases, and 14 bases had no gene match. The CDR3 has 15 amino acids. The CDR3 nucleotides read TGCGCCAGTAAAACTAGCGGCGGATTAGGGTACGAGCAGTACTTC. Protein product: CASKTSGGLGYEQYF.